This T cell receptor beta chain was observed in a study of regulatory T cells in long-lasting Graves disease. The TCR beta library used iRepertoire HTBI primers with Arm-PCR amplification of CDR3. TCRdb reanalysed the multiplex PCR reads using MiXCR and keeps one entry per CDR3 protein. This table holds fewer than 450,000 distinct CDR3 sequences, approximately 16% found once. This sample's time point: newly diagnosed GD, antithyroid drugs for less than 3 months. Extracted PBMC RNA gave rise to the TCR library. Many counts were recorded for this clonotype. The same sample was also used in a study of T cells in Graves' hyperthyroidism and ophthalmopathy.

The specimen was peripheral blood mononuclear cells (PBMCs), collected at new diagnosis, from a patient treated with antithyroid drugs. The TCR originated in a woman in her thirties or forties with Graves disease.

CDR3 loop: CASSIRGRADTGELFF. DNA for the CDR3: TGTGCCAGTAGTATCCGCGGGAGGGCGGACACCGGGGAGCTGTTTTTT. The chain recombines TRBV19 with TRBJ2-2, with TRBD2 matching over 9 bases. The CDR3 contains 16 residues. The J segment lost 3 bases and the V segment lost 3 bases, leaving 5 bases of the junction unmatched. From germline, CDR1 is LNHDA and CDR2 SQIVND (reference sequence).